Listed here is a single T cell receptor (beta chain). Its antigen is currently unknown. The data belong to a study of Graves' ophthalmopathy and Graves' hyperthyroidism. Whole-study context: Peripheral blood samples were taken at initial diagnosis, before any treatment.

The germline CDR1 and CDR2 sequences are DFQATT and SNEGSKA (reference sequence). V was clipped by 6 bases and J by 1 base; unmatched bases: 8. The CDR3 is 14 residues long. RNA served as the template for amplifying TCR beta CDR3 regions. The first-round RT-PCR employed HTBI primers together with the Qiagen OneStep RT-PCR kit. A multiplex PCR was then performed as the second round. TCRdb itself ran the multiplex PCR reads through MiXCR, one entry per CDR3 protein. The data contain some 750,000 distinct CDR3 sequences, about 44% of them singletons. Study-wide findings and caveats: In blood appeared most of the expanded thyroid clonotypes whose frequency exceeded 0.001.

Clinical symptoms, serum thyroxine, TRAb, thyroid ultrasound and orbital computed tomography determined diagnosis. PBMCs originated in about 10 ml of fresh peripheral blood. The chain carries TRBV20-1 and TRBJ1-2; 7 bases map to TRBD1. The sample comprised peripheral blood. This sequence was found in an adult man with Graves' ophthalmopathy. The CDR3 loop reads CSATGVNRNYGYTF. DNA of the CDR3: TGCAGTGCAACAGGGGTCAACCGTAACTATGGCTACACCTTC.